The 21 T cell receptor beta chains presented below share a single source sample, sequenced in a study of blood T cell repertoires in COVID-19. Assay: immunoSEQ multiplex PCR; the TCRdb copy retains only in-frame clones and omits some. The sample holds 300,000 to 350,000 clones, about 87% seen once. Sequencing was done on a sample of PBMCs or T cells enriched from blood (not recorded which). These TCRs come from a man aged 30 to 45 who had recovered from COVID-19.

The DNA for the CDR3 is TGTGCCAGCAGCTTAGGGGTGACAGTGAACACTGAAGCTTTCTTT. Protein: CASSLGVTVNTEAFF. This chain connects TRBV7-2 to TRBJ1-1; TRBD1 is a possible D gene (5 bases). Between the trimmed V and J ends, which lost 1 base and 0 bases, there was a span of 9 bases. The CDR3 covers 15 residues. The germline V gene encodes CDR1 SGHTA and CDR2 FQGNSA. Full variable domain (missing parts from reference TRBV7-2 and TRBJ1-1): GAGVSQSPSNKVTEKGKDVELRCDPISGHTALYWYRQSLGQGLEFLIYFQGNSAPDKSGLPSDRFSAERTGGSVSTLTIQRTQQEDSAVYLCASSLGVTVNTEAFFGQGTRLTVV.

This chain links TRBV18 with TRBJ1-1, with 7 bases lining up with TRBD1. The CDR3 runs to 12 residues. Trimming at V came to 2 bases and at J to 7 bases, leaving 1 base not matched to a gene. The V gene's germline CDR1 is KGHSH and CDR2 LQKENI. The CDR3 DNA is TGTGCCAGCTCACCAAACAGGGGTGAAGCTTTCTTT. It codes for CASSPNRGEAFF.

The chain uses TRBV12-5 and TRBJ2-1; maybe TRBD2 (5 bases). CDR1 is LGHNT and CDR2 is FRNRAP in the germline V gene. V was clipped by 2 bases and J by 12 bases, with 14 bases between them. There are 13 residues in the CDR3. For the CDR3, the DNA is TGTGCTAGTGGTTTGTTCGGGGTAGGTGGGCAGTTCTTC. Translating gives CASGLFGVGGQFF.

V is TRBV19 and J is TRBJ1-2; D may be TRBD1 (6 bases). Trimming took off 5 bases at V and 4 bases at J, with 8 bases between the two ends. From germline, CDR1 is LNHDA and CDR2 SQIVND (reference sequence). The CDR3 is 12 amino acids. The CDR3 coding sequence is TGTGCCAGTAGTCGACAGGTCTATGGCTACACCTTC. This sequence encodes CASSRQVYGYTF.

The chain combines TRBV4-2 with TRBJ2-2; TRBD2 agrees at 10 bases. Per the germline V gene, CDR1 is LGHNA and CDR2 is YNFKEQ. This CDR3 contains 17 residues. With V trimmed by 3 bases and J by 7 bases, 11 bases remained unmatched. Here the CDR3 DNA reads TGTGCCAGCAGCCAGTCCGAACAGCGGGGGGGCTTCGGGGAGCTGTTTTTT. Translation: CASSQSEQRGGFGELFF.

The rearrangement links TRBV19 to TRBJ2-1; the D gene is possibly TRBD1 (5 bases). Trimming stripped 5 bases from V and 1 base from J, with 15 bases between. This CDR3 region has 16 residues. From germline, CDR1 is LNHDA and CDR2 SQIVND (reference sequence). CDR3 loop: CASSPRVGRSYNEQFF. Here the CDR3 DNA reads TGTGCCAGTAGTCCTCGTGTGGGGCGATCCTACAATGAGCAGTTCTTC.

This clone was recorded a few times. This chain uses TRBV14 with TRBJ1-6; no firm D call. From germline, CDR1 is SGHDN and CDR2 FVKESK. Trimming left V 3 bases short and J 5 bases short, with 5 bases between. The CDR3 covers 13 residues. The CDR3 region is CASSHLDNSPLHF. The CDR3 region has the DNA TGTGCCAGCAGCCACCTCGATAATTCACCCCTCCACTTT.

Concerning this clone itself: Different DNA sequences within this sample yield the same CDR3. This chain links TRBV5-1 with TRBJ2-2, with D hard to call. This CDR3 is 15 amino acids long. V was pared by 0 bases and J by 0 bases, with 6 bases between. The V gene's germline CDR1 is SGHRS and CDR2 YFSETQ. The CDR3 region has the DNA TGCGCCAGCAGCTTGGGTTCCTCGAACACCGGGGAGCTGTTTTTT. Translation gives CASSLGSSNTGELFF.

The rearrangement links TRBV10-3 to TRBJ1-2, with D possibly TRBD1 on 6 matching bases. Trimming took 5 bases from V and 6 from J, leaving 13 bases between them. The CDR3 consists of 13 residues. Germline V lookup: CDR1 ENHRY, CDR2 SYGVKD. In DNA, the CDR3 is TGTGCCATCAGTACAGGGAAATCGAATGGCTACACCTTC. Its protein product is CAISTGKSNGYTF.

The chain couples TRBV5-8 to TRBJ1-1; D gene uncertain. The CDR3 contains 14 residues. Germline CDR1 and CDR2: SGHTS and YDEGEE. V dropped 0 bases and J dropped 5 bases, with 11 bases sitting between them. CDR3 nucleotides: TGTGCCAGCAGCTTGGGGACCCGAGGGACTGAAGCTTTCTTT. It yields the protein CASSLGTRGTEAFF.

This chain joins TRBV2 and TRBJ2-3, with a weak D call TRBD1 (7 bases). With 3 bases removed from V and 6 bases from J, the gap between germline ends came to 16 bases. The CDR3 is 15 amino acids. CDR1 is SNHLY and CDR2 is FYNNEI in the germline V gene. CDR3 sequence reads: CASSEGGGQVDTQYF. As DNA, the CDR3 is TGTGCCAGCAGTGAGGGAGGAGGACAGGTGGATACGCAGTATTTT.

As to this clone: The sample holds other DNA sequences that translate to the same CDR3. V is TRBV5-1 and J is TRBJ1-5, with D tentatively TRBD1 (6 bases). The germline CDR1 and CDR2 sequences are SGHRS and YFSETQ. This CDR3 spans 15 amino acids. The ends were cut back, 0 bases at V and 4 bases at J, with 11 bases in the middle. The CDR3 sequence is CASSLGGQGNQPQHF. CDR3 nucleotides: TGCGCCAGCAGCTTGGGGGGGCAGGGTAATCAGCCCCAGCATTTT. Full variable domain (missing parts from reference TRBV5-1 and TRBJ1-5): KAGVTQTPRYLIKTRGQQVTLSCSPISGHRSVSWYQQTPGQGLQFLFEYFSETQRNKGNFPGRFSGRQFSNSRSEMNVSTLELGDSALYLCASSLGGQGNQPQHFGDGTRLSIL.

CDR3 nucleotides: TGTGCCAGCAGTGGGACTAGCGGGGGTGTCTCCTACAATGAGCAGTTCTTC. Its protein product is CASSGTSGGVSYNEQFF. This sequence joins TRBV2 and TRBJ2-1; 13 bases line up with TRBD2. CDR1 and CDR2 (germline): SNHLY, FYNNEI. This CDR3 is 17 amino acids long. The trim removed 4 bases at V and 0 bases at J, leaving 3 bases unmatched.

V and J are TRBV5-6 and TRBJ1-1, with D hard to call. The V end was cut by 0 bases, the J end by 5 bases, with 8 bases between. CDR1 and CDR2 (germline): SGHDT, YYEEEE. There are 13 residues in the CDR3. The CDR3 DNA sequence: TGTGCCAGCAGCTTGGTAGGGAGGACTGAAGCTTTCTTT. Protein product: CASSLVGRTEAFF.

The J gene is TRBJ1-1, the V gene TRBV6-1; D gene ambiguous. This CDR3 has 13 residues. From germline, CDR1 is MNHNS and CDR2 SASEGT. The ends were cut back, 3 bases at V and 1 base at J, with 6 bases in the middle. The chain's CDR3 is CASSDNTNTEAFF. CDR3 nucleotide sequence: TGTGCCAGCAGTGATAACACGAACACTGAAGCTTTCTTT.

This clone was counted a few times. The rearrangement links TRBV6-5 to TRBJ2-7; tentatively, D is TRBD1 (5 bases). The CDR3 runs 13 residues. The V end was cut by 5 bases, the J end by 5 bases, with 13 bases between. Germline V gene data show CDR1 as MNHEY and CDR2 as SVGAGI. The CDR3 loop reads CASSPRGSHEQYF. The CDR3 DNA follows: TGTGCCAGCAGTCCTAGGGGTTCCCACGAGCAGTACTTC.

The chain joins TRBV6-5 to TRBJ1-6; D is uncertain. V was shortened by 6 bases and J by 14 bases, with 11 bases between the two germline ends. The CDR3 totals 11 residues. In germline, CDR1 is MNHEY, CDR2 SVGAGI. The CDR3 region is CASSLLGTLHF. The CDR3 DNA is TGTGCCAGCAGCCTACTAGGCACCCTCCACTTT.

This clone was observed a handful of times. As DNA, the CDR3 is TGTGCCAGCAGTAACAGGGGCCCCTACGAGCAGTACTTC. This codes for CASSNRGPYEQYF. The chain links TRBV6-2 or TRBV6-3 to TRBJ2-7; 7 bases fit TRBD1. V gave up 5 bases and J gave up 2 bases; unmatched junction bases: 3. CDR1 and CDR2 (germline): MNHEY, SVGEGT. CDR3 size: 13 residues.

Here the CDR3 DNA reads TGCGCCAGCAGTCACTTAGCGGGGGGGCCGGGAAATGAGCAGTTCTTC. This encodes CASSHLAGGPGNEQFF. J is TRBJ2-1 and V is TRBV23-1, with 11 positions matching TRBD2. TRBV23-1 is given ORF status, its function remaining uncertain. V trimming: 3 bases; J trimming: 7 bases; junction bases outside the gene matches: 8. CDR3 size: 16 residues.

V usage is TRBV11-2 and J usage is TRBJ2-7; tentatively, D is TRBD1 (6 bases). CDR3 length: 16 residues. The germline gives CDR1 SGHAT, CDR2 FQNNGV. Trimming took off 1 base at V and 2 bases at J, with 15 bases between the two ends. CDR3 coding DNA: TGTGCCAGCAGCTTAGTCGGGGCCAGGGGAACCTACGAGCAGTACTTC. This gives the protein CASSLVGARGTYEQYF.

In DNA form, the CDR3 reads TGTGCCATCAGGGGGACAGGCAATAATTCACCCCTCCACTTT. Residues: CAIRGTGNNSPLHF. The chain uses TRBV10-3 and TRBJ1-6, with 8 bases matching TRBD1. Germline CDR1 is ENHRY and CDR2 is SYGVKD. The CDR3 extends over 14 amino acids. V lost 6 bases to trimming and J lost 5 bases; unmatched junction nucleotides: 3.